These T cell receptor beta chains were read from a single sample in a study of control samples from healthy donors and cancer patients. The table came from immunoSEQ multiplex PCR; TCRdb's copy has only in-frame clones and leaves some out. The table has about 120,000 clones, 70% to 90% seen once. Sequenced: blood. The receptors come from a man aged 45-60 years in good health. The CDR3 runs from the conserved cysteine through the conserved F or W. The D gene is left open where the match is weak. For some rows the clone size is stated as once, few or many, or as a class when expanded; others skip it.

clone_size,d_call,j_call,v_call,cdr3_nt,cdr3_aa
-,-,TRBJ1-6,TRBV18,TGTGCCAGCTCACAACCGACAGGATACAGCTCCTATAATTCACCCCTCCACTTT,CASSQPTGYSSYNSPLHF
-,-,TRBJ1-5,TRBV5-6,TGTGCCAGCAGCCTCGGAGGGGCAGGGATCCCTAGCAATCAGCCCCAGCATTTT,CASSLGGAGIPSNQPQHF
-,TRBD1,TRBJ1-5,TRBV6-5,TGTGCCAGCCAGGGGGGGCAAGGTCAGCCCCAGCATTTT,CASQGGQGQPQHF
once,-,TRBJ2-3,TRBV7-2,TGTGCCAGCAGCTTAGCGCGAGGGGATACGCAGTATTTT,CASSLARGDTQYF
once,-,TRBJ2-3,TRBV5-1,TGCGCCAGCAGCTTGGGCCAGGGAGATACGCAGTATTTT,CASSLGQGDTQYF
-,TRBD1,TRBJ2-4,TRBV10-3,TGTGCCACCCAGGGGGTAAACATTCAGTACTTC,CATQGVNIQYF
-,-,TRBJ2-7,TRBV5-1,TGCGCCAGCAGCTCGGGGACGTTCTCCTACGAGCAGTACTTC,CASSSGTFSYEQYF
once,TRBD1,TRBJ2-7,TRBV29-1,TGCAGCGTTGGGAGATCAGGGGGCCGCACCTACGAGCAGTACTTC,CSVGRSGGRTYEQYF
-,-,TRBJ1-6,TRBV30,TGTGCCTGGAGTGTATCCCCGGCTGGGTCACCCCTCCACTTT,CAWSVSPAGSPLHF
-,-,TRBJ1-3,TRBV18,TGTGCCAGCTCACCTACAGGGCACCCTGGAAACACCATATATTTT,CASSPTGHPGNTIYF
-,-,TRBJ2-3,TRBV7-8,TGTGCCAGCAGCTTAAGGGCAGGAAGCACAGATACGCAGTATTTT,CASSLRAGSTDTQYF
-,-,TRBJ1-1,TRBV9,TGTGCCAGCAGCGTAACCCCCTCCTACGCAGGGACTGAAGCTTTCTTT,CASSVTPSYAGTEAFF
-,-,TRBJ2-3,TRBV5-1,TGCGCCAGCAGCTTGGTAGTCGTTTTCGGTCAGGCGACAGATACGCAGTATTTT,CASSLVVVFGQATDTQYF
-,TRBD1,TRBJ1-2,TRBV6-5,TGTGCCAGCAGTTGGACAGGGGGGAACTATGGCTACACCTTC,CASSWTGGNYGYTF
-,-,TRBJ2-5,TRBV18,TGTGCCAGCTCACCAGGCCAGCAAGAGACCCAGTACTTC,CASSPGQQETQYF
-,-,TRBJ1-5,TRBV7-2,TGTGCCAGCAGCCCACAGGGAAACAGCCAGCCCCAGCATTTT,CASSPQGNSQPQHF
-,-,TRBJ2-1,TRBV2,TGTGCCAGCAGTGAAGCTTGGGGGTTACGGGGGCCTGAGCAGTTCTTC,CASSEAWGLRGPEQFF
-,-,TRBJ2-7,TRBV30,TGTGCCTGGAGTCCTCGGCAGGGAGGCTACGAGCAGTACTTC,CAWSPRQGGYEQYF
once,-,TRBJ2-3,TRBV10-2,TGCGCCAGCAGTGCTAGGGCGTCGAATCCCACAACACGAGATACGCAGTATTTT,CASSARASNPTTRDTQYF
once,-,TRBJ2-6,TRBV15,TGTGCCACCAGCAGAGGAGGGAGTGCTGGGGCCAACGTCCTGACTTTC,CATSRGGSAGANVLTF
-,-,TRBJ1-1,TRBV6-2/TRBV6-3,TGTGCCAGCAGTTCCCCTTCTCGTACAGGTTTGAGGAACACTGAAGCTTTCTTT,CASSSPSRTGLRNTEAFF
few,TRBD1,TRBJ1-4,TRBV29-1,TGCAGCGTCGAAAGACAGGGGGCGAATGAAAAACTGTTTTTT,CSVERQGANEKLFF
-,-,TRBJ2-1,TRBV19,TGTGCCAGTAGTCCCCTTGAGGGGGGGGTGGATGAGCAGTTCTTC,CASSPLEGGVDEQFF
-,-,TRBJ1-1,TRBV7-9,TGTGCCAGCAGCTTTATCAGGGCGAACACTGAAGCTTTCTTT,CASSFIRANTEAFF
-,-,TRBJ2-3,TRBV20-1,TGCAGTGCTAGGGTAAAAGATACGCAGTATTTT,CSARVKDTQYF
-,-,TRBJ2-1,TRBV19,TGTGCCAGTACCCTTAGGAGCACGTCCTACAATGAGCAGTTCTTC,CASTLRSTSYNEQFF
-,-,TRBJ1-5,TRBV28,TGTGCCAGCAGTCTGGGTAACCAGCCCCAGCATTTT,CASSLGNQPQHF
-,-,TRBJ1-1,TRBV9,TGTGCCAGCAGCGAACGGATAAACACTGAAGCTTTCTTT,CASSERINTEAFF
-,-,TRBJ1-2,TRBV28,TGTGCCAGCAGTTTTGAATTCTATGGCTACACCTTC,CASSFEFYGYTF
-,-,TRBJ1-4,TRBV30,TGTGCCTGGGGGGCGGGCCTTGGAGGTGAAAAACTGTTTTTT,CAWGAGLGGEKLFF
once,-,TRBJ2-7,TRBV6-5,TGCGCCAGCAGTTCCTTACCGGGACGGACCATTTACGAGCAGTACTTC,CASSSLPGRTIYEQYF
-,-,TRBJ1-3,TRBV6-5,TGTGCCACCAAGTCTTTCTCTGGAAACACCATATATTTT,CATKSFSGNTIYF
-,TRBD1,TRBJ1-1,TRBV7-6,TGTGCCAGCAGCCCGGGACAGATGAACACTGAAGCTTTCTTT,CASSPGQMNTEAFF
many,TRBD1,TRBJ2-7,TRBV11-2,TGTGCCAGCAGCTTAGAGGGGGGACAGGGGGCCTACGAGCAGTACTTC,CASSLEGGQGAYEQYF
-,-,TRBJ1-1,TRBV5-6,TGTGCCAGCAGCTTGGGGCAGTATAACTTTGAAGCTTTCTTT,CASSLGQYNFEAFF
-,-,TRBJ1-4,TRBV7-9,TGTGCCAGCAGCCTCCTCACCGGGACCAAAGGGGAAAAACTGTTTTTT,CASSLLTGTKGEKLFF
-,-,TRBJ2-5,TRBV29-1,TGCAGCACCTCGGGCCAAGAGACCCAGTACTTC,CSTSGQETQYF
-,TRBD1,TRBJ1-2,TRBV5-1,TGCGCCAGCAGCTTGGTGGACAGGGATGGCTACACCTTC,CASSLVDRDGYTF
-,-,TRBJ2-2,TRBV24-1,TGTGCCACCAGCCACAGGGCTGACACCGGGGAGCTGTTTTTT,CATSHRADTGELFF
few,-,TRBJ1-3,TRBV3-1/TRBV3-2,TGTGCCAGCAGCCAGGTAACCGGGCGGTTCGGAAACACCATATATTTT,CASSQVTGRFGNTIYF
-,-,TRBJ1-4,TRBV19,TGTGCCAGTAGCTCCAGGCTACGTAATGAAAAACTGTTTTTT,CASSSRLRNEKLFF
-,TRBD2,TRBJ2-5,TRBV5-5,TGTGCCAGCAGCTTGGGAGTAGCGGGAGGAGAGACCCAGTACTTC,CASSLGVAGGETQYF
once,TRBD1,TRBJ1-4,TRBV6-4,TGTGCCAGCAGTTCCACAGGGGGCGCGGGTGAAAAACTGTTTTTT,CASSSTGGAGEKLFF
-,-,TRBJ1-5,TRBV11-3,TGTGCCAGCAGCTTACTTGGGGACAATCAGCCCCAGCATTTT,CASSLLGDNQPQHF
-,TRBD1,TRBJ1-2,TRBV6-5,TGTGCCAGCAGTACCCTGACCCGGGACAGCTATGGCTACACCTTC,CASSTLTRDSYGYTF
once,-,TRBJ2-7,TRBV18,TGTGCCAGCTCGAAACAGCGCGCCACCTACGAGCAGTACTTC,CASSKQRATYEQYF